This T cell receptor beta chain was documented in a study of Ad26.COV2.S vaccination and SARS-CoV-2 variants. Study summary: Dosing was one shot or two shots 56 days apart.

As to treatment: 19 received Ad26.COV2.S at low or high dose, single or two shots; roughly five received placebo; per-sample allocation not given. Collection of samples fell on day 63 after the first vaccine or placebo injection. Notes on this clone: What it binds is unknown.

Looked up from germline, CDR1 is LNHDA and CDR2 is SQIVND (reference sequence). This CDR3 contains 15 residues. V dropped 4 bases and J dropped 3 bases, with 15 bases sitting between them. Study-level points and caveats: After vaccination, substantial breadth of spike-specific CD8+ and CD4+ responses was reported.

Libraries were prepared by immunoSEQ multiplex PCR; TCRdb keeps only in-frame clonotypes and omits some of them. The table records hundreds of thousands of clones, 80% to 90% of them present only once. The receptor was isolated from a person aged 18-65 years who received the Ad26.COV2.S COVID-19 vaccine or a placebo. This chain connects TRBV19 to TRBJ1-1; tentative D call: TRBD1 (6 bases). The sequences come from peripheral blood, collected in a trial of Ad26.COV2.S vaccine versus placebo. The CDR3 protein is CASSRAEAGDTEAFF. The CDR3 nucleotides are TGTGCCAGTAGTAGGGCCGAGGCAGGGGACACTGAAGCTTTCTTT.